The T cell receptor (beta chain) described here comes from a study of T cell repertoires in cytomegalovirus infection. The V segment lost 6 bases and the J segment 2 bases; nucleotides outside the gene matches: 10. This CDR3 region has 16 residues. TCRdb re-called the reads through MiXCR, storing one row per CDR3 protein. The data hold around 740,000 distinct CDR3 sequences, with less than 40% observed a single time. The sequencing input was PBMCs. This TCR derives from a human donor in good health (CMV status not recorded). Some clones in this sample may be carry-over from other donors' samples. The chain uses TRBV12-3 or TRBV12-4 and TRBJ1-2, with 9 bases identical to TRBD1. The CDR3 DNA sequence: TGTGCCAGCAGCAAATACGGACAGGGGTTCAACTATGGCTACACCTTC. Translation: CASSKYGQGFNYGYTF.